The entry that follows covers one TCR beta chain sequence. Its target is not known. The entry originates in a study of regulatory T cells in long-lasting Graves disease. General observations from the study: The TCR repertoire of persistent Graves' patients was less diverse than that of newly diagnosed ones. Sample size was small, which may have lowered accuracy. Persistent patients shared about 2,800 public clonotypes among themselves. Newly diagnosed patients shared fewer, at some 900.

This CDR3 comprises 13 residues. Germline V CDR1 and CDR2: MNHEY, SVGEGT. The germline V and J ends were trimmed by 6 bases and 3 bases, with 11 bases remaining between them. Time point noted: newly diagnosed GD, antithyroid drugs for less than 3 months. RNA isolated from PBMCs was used to make the TCR library. Patients were enrolled at an endocrinology department in Xi'an, China. Arm-PCR with iRepertoire HTBI primers amplified the CDR3 regions for these TCR beta libraries. TCRdb called the multiplex PCR reads again in MiXCR, with one record for every CDR3 protein. The data show about 220,000 distinct CDR3 sequences, roughly a fifth seen once. This sample was also put to use in a study of T cells in Graves' hyperthyroidism and ophthalmopathy.

The source was peripheral blood mononuclear cells (PBMCs), collected at new diagnosis, from a patient treated with antithyroid drugs. V gene TRBV6-2 or TRBV6-3 combines with J gene TRBJ2-5; no definite D call. The receptor comes from a woman in her 30s with Graves disease. Here the CDR3 DNA reads TGTGCCAGCAGACTGTTGTGGGAAGAGACCCAGTACTTC. It encodes CASRLLWEETQYF.